These T cell receptor beta chains were read from a single sample in a study of shared clonotypes between healthy human individuals. Libraries were prepared by immunoSEQ multiplex PCR; TCRdb keeps only in-frame clonotypes and omits some of them. The sample has roughly 500,000 clones; over 70% are singletons. The sequencing input was PBMCs. These receptors all come from a middle-aged woman in good health. Some clones in this sample may be carry-over from other donors' samples. Both conserved end residues are part of each CDR3. D genes are given only for firm matches. The listing skips clone size in some rows; elsewhere it reads once, few, many or a size class.

>.|19|many|TRBV9|TRBJ1-3
TGTGCCAGCAGCGCGCGGACGGGGCGAGGAGGTTTGGCTGGAAACACCATATATTTT
CASSARTGRGGLAGNTIYF
>.|14|medium-sized|TRBV4-1|TRBJ1-2
TGCGCCAGCAGCCAAGACAGGGTGGGCTATGGCTACACCTTC
CASSQDRVGYGYTF
>TRBD1|14|medium-sized|TRBV7-2|TRBJ1-1
TGTGCCAGCAGCTTAGCGGGACAGCACACTGAAGCTTTCTTT
CASSLAGQHTEAFF
>TRBD1|15|.|TRBV18|TRBJ1-1
TGTGCCAGCTCATCGATGACAGGGGTGAACACTGAAGCTTTCTTT
CASSSMTGVNTEAFF
>.|14|once|TRBV27|TRBJ2-1
TGTGCCAGCAGCCGATGGGGAGGAGGAAATGAGCAGTTCTTC
CASSRWGGGNEQFF
>.|16|.|TRBV7-2|TRBJ2-2
TGTGCCAGCAGTGGTTATCGCCCAGCGCCCACCGGGGAGCTGTTTTTT
CASSGYRPAPTGELFF
>.|15|.|TRBV11-2|TRBJ2-3
TGTGCCAGCAGCGAAGGGGTGGGAGGCACAGATACGCAGTATTTT
CASSEGVGGTDTQYF
>TRBD1|16|.|TRBV10-3|TRBJ1-2
TGTGCCATCAGTAACCGGGACAGGGGGTGGAGCTATGGCTACACCTTC
CAISNRDRGWSYGYTF
>TRBD1|14|.|TRBV19|TRBJ1-2
TGTGCCAGTAGTACCCGACAGGGGAACTATGGCTACACCTTC
CASSTRQGNYGYTF
>TRBD1|16|.|TRBV2|TRBJ1-1
TGTGCCAGCAGCAGGGGGCGGGGCAGCCAACCCACTGAAGCTTTCTTT
CASSRGRGSQPTEAFF
>.|14|.|TRBV7-2|TRBJ2-7
TGTGCCAGCAGCTTAGGGGCGGGGTCCTACGAGCAGTACTTC
CASSLGAGSYEQYF
>TRBD1|11|.|TRBV2|TRBJ1-2
TGTGCCAGCACGGGACAGTATGGCTACACCTTC
CASTGQYGYTF
>TRBD1|14|.|TRBV19|TRBJ1-2
TGTGCCAGTAGTATGGGACAGGCCCCCTATGGCTACACCTTC
CASSMGQAPYGYTF
>.|15|.|TRBV5-1|TRBJ2-3
TGCGCCAGCAGCACCTACTCCATAAACACAGATACGCAGTATTTT
CASSTYSINTDTQYF
>.|15|.|TRBV2|TRBJ2-1
TGTGCCAGCAGTGTTGCGCCCAGCTCCTACAATGAGCAGTTCTTC
CASSVAPSSYNEQFF
>.|13|once|TRBV27|TRBJ2-6
TGTGCCAGCAGTCCTGGACAGTCCAACGTCCTGACTTTC
CASSPGQSNVLTF
>.|15|once|TRBV10-3|TRBJ2-1
TGTGCCATCAGCATTATACGGGAGCTGTCAAATGAGCAGTTCTTC
CAISIIRELSNEQFF
>TRBD1|13|.|TRBV7-3|TRBJ1-1
TGTGCCAGCAGTTGGACAGGGTCCACTGAAGCTTTCTTT
CASSWTGSTEAFF
>.|13|.|TRBV2|TRBJ1-4
TGTGCCAGCAGGTACGAGATTGATGAAAAACTGTTTTTT
CASRYEIDEKLFF
>.|14|.|TRBV6-5|TRBJ1-2
TGTGCCAGCAGTTCCGGACTCACCAACTATGGCTACACCTTC
CASSSGLTNYGYTF
>TRBD1|15|.|TRBV27|TRBJ1-5
TGTGCCAGCAGTTCTCTGGACAGGGGCAATCAGCCCCAGCATTTT
CASSSLDRGNQPQHF
>TRBD2|16|.|TRBV11-2|TRBJ2-7
TGTGCCAGCAGCTTAGCCTCCCTTGCGGGAGCCTACGAGCAGTACTTC
CASSLASLAGAYEQYF
>TRBD2|14|.|TRBV11-2|TRBJ2-3
TGTGCCAGCAGCTTAGGGGGGGGGATAGATACGCAGTATTTT
CASSLGGGIDTQYF
>.|15|.|TRBV18|TRBJ1-3
TGTGCCAGCTCACCACGGGGTACTGCTGGAAACACCATATATTTT
CASSPRGTAGNTIYF
>.|16|.|TRBV28|TRBJ2-7
TGTGCCAGCAGTTTAAATGGGTTAGGGAGCTCCTACGAGCAGTACTTC
CASSLNGLGSSYEQYF
>.|11|.|TRBV20-1|TRBJ1-2
TGCAGTGCTACAGCTAACTATGGCTACACCTTC
CSATANYGYTF
>.|11|.|TRBV5-1|TRBJ2-2
TGCGCCAGCAGCGGTCTCGGGGAGCTGTTTTTT
CASSGLGELFF
>TRBD1|15|.|TRBV18|TRBJ2-3
TGTGCCAGCTCCCCCGGGACAGGGAATGTGGATACGCAGTATTTT
CASSPGTGNVDTQYF
>.|14|.|TRBV28|TRBJ1-2
TGTGCCAGCAGTTTGTGGACGGGGGGGTATGGCTACACCTTC
CASSLWTGGYGYTF
>.|13|.|TRBV19|TRBJ2-1
TGTGCCAGTAGTATAGATGAGGGCCTTACGCAGTTCTTC
CASSIDEGLTQFF
>.|15|.|TRBV19|TRBJ1-2
TGTGCCAGTAGTATAGACGGGACACATAACTATGGCTACACCTTC
CASSIDGTHNYGYTF
>.|15|.|TRBV7-3|TRBJ2-7
TGTGCCAGCAGCCAAATCCCGGGCGAGGGTTCCGAGCAGTACTTC
CASSQIPGEGSEQYF
>.|12|.|TRBV19|TRBJ2-4
TGTGCCAGTTCAGGGTTTTGGAACATTCAGTACTTC
CASSGFWNIQYF
>TRBD1|14|many|TRBV18|TRBJ1-5
TGTGCCAGCTCACTACGGGACAGCCATCCGGCCCAGCATTTT
CASSLRDSHPAQHF
>TRBD1|15|.|TRBV14|TRBJ2-1
TGTGCCAGCAGCCGCCGGGACAGGCAATACAATGAGCAGTTCTTC
CASSRRDRQYNEQFF
>.|19|.|TRBV7-8|TRBJ1-3
TGTGCCAGCAGCTTAGGATATCGCGGGAGAGGAGACTCTGGAAACACCATATATTTT
CASSLGYRGRGDSGNTIYF
>.|14|.|TRBV9|TRBJ2-1
TGTGCCAGCAGCCCCCAGGTAGGGTACAATGAGCAGTTCTTC
CASSPQVGYNEQFF
>TRBD2|16|.|TRBV30|TRBJ2-7
TGTGCCTGGAGTGACGGACTAGCGGGAGGACGGTACGAGCAGTACTTC
CAWSDGLAGGRYEQYF
>.|12|.|TRBV6-1|TRBJ2-3
TGTGCCAGCGGGGAGTTCACAGATACGCAGTATTTT
CASGEFTDTQYF
>TRBD1|16|.|TRBV5-1|TRBJ1-1
TGCGCCAGCAGCTGGTCCGGGACAGGGATGAACACTGAAGCTTTCTTT
CASSWSGTGMNTEAFF
>TRBD2|16|once|TRBV11-2|TRBJ2-3
TGTGCCAGCAGAAGGGAGGTAGCGGGAGTTACAGATACGCAGTATTTT
CASRREVAGVTDTQYF
>.|15|.|TRBV11-2|TRBJ1-1
TGTGCCAGCAGCCCCGGAACTTGGGAGAACACTGAAGCTTTCTTT
CASSPGTWENTEAFF
>.|13|few|TRBV27|TRBJ2-7
TGTGCCAGCAAGGAGCGCGCAGGACATCTACCGTACTTC
CASKERAGHLPYF
>.|16|once|TRBV27|TRBJ2-7
TGTGCCAGCAGTTCCCTTATGAGGGAGAAGTCTTTCGAGCAGTACTTC
CASSSLMREKSFEQYF
>TRBD1|14|.|TRBV6-1|TRBJ1-5
TGTGCCAGCAGCCTGACAGGGGGGAATCAGCCCCAGCATTTT
CASSLTGGNQPQHF
>TRBD2|14|.|TRBV29-1|TRBJ2-2
TGCAGCGTACCTAGCGGGAGTCGGACCGGGGAGCTGTTTTTT
CSVPSGSRTGELFF
>TRBD2|13|.|TRBV7-3|TRBJ2-1
TGTGCCAGCAGCTTAAGGCGGGAGGTCGAGCAGTTCTTC
CASSLRREVEQFF
>.|13|.|TRBV6-5|TRBJ1-2
TGTGCCAGCAGGACACCGGGAGACTATGGCTACACCTTC
CASRTPGDYGYTF
>.|18|.|TRBV7-2|TRBJ2-7
TGTGCCAGCAACTTAGAGACCCACAGGGGGGGATACTCCTACGGGCAGTACTTC
CASNLETHRGGYSYGQYF